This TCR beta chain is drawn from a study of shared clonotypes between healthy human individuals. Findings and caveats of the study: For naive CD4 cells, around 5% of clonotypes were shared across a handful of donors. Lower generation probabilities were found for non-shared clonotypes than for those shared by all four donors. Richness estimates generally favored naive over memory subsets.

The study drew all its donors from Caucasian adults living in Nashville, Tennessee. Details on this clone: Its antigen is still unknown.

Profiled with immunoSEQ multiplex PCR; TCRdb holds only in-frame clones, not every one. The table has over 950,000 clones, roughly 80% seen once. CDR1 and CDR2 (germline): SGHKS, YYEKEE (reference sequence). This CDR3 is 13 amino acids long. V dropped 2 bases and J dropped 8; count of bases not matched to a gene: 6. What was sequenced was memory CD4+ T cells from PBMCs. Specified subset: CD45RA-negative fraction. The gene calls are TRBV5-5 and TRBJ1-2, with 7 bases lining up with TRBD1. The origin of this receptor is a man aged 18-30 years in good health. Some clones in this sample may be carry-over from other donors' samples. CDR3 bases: TGTGCCAGCAGCTTTATCCAGGGACAGGGCTACACCTTC. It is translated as CASSFIQGQGYTF. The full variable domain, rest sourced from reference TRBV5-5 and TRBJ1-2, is DAGVTQSPTHLIKTRGQQVTLRCSPISGHKSVSWYQQVLGQGPQFIFQYYEKEERGRGNFPDRFSARQFPNYSSELNVNALLLGDSALYLCASSFIQGQGYTFGSGTRLTVV.